This record concerns one T cell receptor beta chain sequence. Antigen specificity is unknown. The sample belongs to a study of blood T cells in healthy people across ages. Study-wide results and limits: Relative to aged donors, long-lived donors carried more naive CD4+ cells and displayed higher diversity. Considered underestimates were the diversity estimates obtained from one million T cells.

Trimming cost V 5 bases and J 5 bases, with 9 bases left between them. The CDR3 extends over 13 amino acids. Primed by a sample-barcoded 5' primer and a J-beta primer mix, a second PCR proceeded for roughly 6 to 12 cycles. Each CDR3 protein gets one entry after TCRdb re-called the 5' RACE reads with MiXCR. The table shows 650,000 to 1,000,000 distinct CDR3 sequences, with roughly 35% occurring only once. The chain joins TRBV12-3 or TRBV12-4 to TRBJ1-4; D is ambiguous. The sample was blood. This TCR was recovered from a man in his late teens or twenties in good health. The CDR3 here is CASSGRPNEKLFF. The CDR3 DNA reads as TGTGCCAGCAGTGGACGACCAAATGAAAAACTGTTTTTT.